The 5 T cell receptor beta chains presented below share a single source sample, sequenced in a study of cytomegalovirus exposure and HLA in healthy donors. A multiplex PCR was run with 60 Vbeta primers and 13 Jbeta primers. Produced via immunoSEQ multiplex PCR; TCRdb's table is partial and in-frame only. The table shows 150,000 to 200,000 clones, with about three quarters occurring only once. The sample taken for sequencing was PBMCs. These receptors were obtained from a man between 18 and 29 years old in good health and CMV-seronegative.

The DNA for the CDR3 is TGTGCCAGCAGCTCCTTCGGACTAGCGGGGGGAGAGCAGTACTTC. Residues: CASSSFGLAGGEQYF. The chain recombines TRBV13 with TRBJ2-7, with TRBD2 matching over 14 bases. Per germline, CDR1 PRHDT and CDR2 FYEKMQ (reference sequence). V dropped 4 bases and J dropped 7; count of bases not matched to a gene: 6. CDR3 length equals 15 residues.

V and J are TRBV5-1 and TRBJ2-7; a possible D gene is TRBD1 (5 bases). Germline values: CDR1 SGHRS, CDR2 YFSETQ. The length of the CDR3 is 14 residues. Between the trimmed V and J ends, which lost 0 bases and 6 bases, there was a span of 13 bases. In DNA form, the CDR3 reads TGCGCCAGCAGCTTGGGAACAGGAGTGCCCGAGCAGTACTTC. Translated, it gives CASSLGTGVPEQYF.

The chain uses TRBV11-2 and TRBJ1-6; a weak D match, TRBD1 (6 bases). The CDR3 is 14 amino acids. The germline CDR1 and CDR2 sequences are SGHAT and FQNNGV. Trimming left V 5 bases short and J 8 bases short, with 13 bases between. The CDR3 coding sequence is TGTGCCAGCAGCCCTGGACAGAATTATTCACCCCTCCACTTT. It encodes CASSPGQNYSPLHF.

The gene calls are TRBV25-1 and TRBJ1-3, with unresolved D. V dropped 3 bases and J dropped 1 base, with 7 bases sitting between them. The CDR3 consists of 14 residues. Per the germline V gene, CDR1 is MGHDK and CDR2 is SYGVNS. DNA for the CDR3: TGTGCCAGCAGTGAGAGGGTATCTGGAAACACCATATATTTT. Translation gives CASSERVSGNTIYF.

This clone was recorded a few times. The CDR3 nucleotides read TGTGCCAGCAGCCAGATCTTGGGGGGTGAGCAGTACTTC. This encodes CASSQILGGEQYF. The chain recombines TRBV7-3 with TRBJ2-7, with D possibly matching TRBD2 (6 bases). Germline CDR1 is SGHTA and CDR2 is FQGTGA. The CDR3 has 13 residues. Deletions cut 5 bases from V and 7 bases from J, with 15 bases between.